The source of this T cell receptor (beta chain) is a study of cytomegalovirus exposure and HLA in healthy donors. Study outcomes and limitations: Relative to the 666-donor mean, N-insertions were reportedly fewer in an Asian-associated ancestry cluster in a later analysis. TCR sequences were mostly rare, though some public TCRs occurred in many donors. Analyzed later, association rates of TCRs varied across HLA loci, with DRB1 most and HLA-C fewest. A missense variant in DCLRE1C was later tied to TCR beta V- and J-gene trimming.

The CDR3 spans 13 residues. Per the germline V gene, CDR1 is SGHRS and CDR2 is YFSETQ. Germline trimming cut 4 bases from V and 8 bases from J; bases unmatched to any gene: 5. Turning to this clone: No antigen is known for it.

60 Vbeta and 13 Jbeta primers were used in PCR. Assay used: immunoSEQ multiplex PCR; TCRdb lists only in-frame clones, some missing. The table includes under 95,000 clones, roughly three quarters detected once. The chain employs TRBV5-1 and TRBJ2-1; 8 positions match TRBD1. The TCR sequence derives from a middle-aged woman in good health and CMV-seropositive. Sequencing was carried out using PBMCs. CDR3 in DNA: TGCGCCAGCAGCCCCGGACAGGGCGATGAGCAGTTCTTC. The encoded protein is CASSPGQGDEQFF.